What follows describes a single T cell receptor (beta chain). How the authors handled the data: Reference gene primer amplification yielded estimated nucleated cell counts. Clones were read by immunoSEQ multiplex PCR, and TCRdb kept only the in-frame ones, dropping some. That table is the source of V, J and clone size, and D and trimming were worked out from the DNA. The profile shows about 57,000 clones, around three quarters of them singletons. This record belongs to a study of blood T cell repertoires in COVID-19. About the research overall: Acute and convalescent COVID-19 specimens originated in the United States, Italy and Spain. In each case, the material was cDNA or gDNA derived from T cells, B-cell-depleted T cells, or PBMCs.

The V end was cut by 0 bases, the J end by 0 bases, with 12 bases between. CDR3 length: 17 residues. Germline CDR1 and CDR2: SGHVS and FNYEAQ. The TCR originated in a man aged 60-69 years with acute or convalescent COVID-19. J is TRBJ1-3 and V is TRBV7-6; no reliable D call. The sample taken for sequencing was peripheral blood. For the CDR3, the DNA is TGTGCCAGCAGCTTAGCGTCGTCCGCCAGCTCTGGAAACACCATATATTTT. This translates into CASSLASSASSGNTIYF.